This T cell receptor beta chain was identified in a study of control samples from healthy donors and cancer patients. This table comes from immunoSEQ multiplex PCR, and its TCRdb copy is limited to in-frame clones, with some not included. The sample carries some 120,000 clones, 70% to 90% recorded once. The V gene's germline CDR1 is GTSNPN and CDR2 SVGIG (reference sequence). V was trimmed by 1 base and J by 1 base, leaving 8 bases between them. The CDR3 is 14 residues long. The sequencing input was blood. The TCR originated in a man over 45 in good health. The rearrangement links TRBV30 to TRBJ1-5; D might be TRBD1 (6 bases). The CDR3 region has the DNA TGTGCCTGGAGTGGAGGGGGGAGCAATCAGCCCCAGCATTTT. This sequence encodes CAWSGGGSNQPQHF.